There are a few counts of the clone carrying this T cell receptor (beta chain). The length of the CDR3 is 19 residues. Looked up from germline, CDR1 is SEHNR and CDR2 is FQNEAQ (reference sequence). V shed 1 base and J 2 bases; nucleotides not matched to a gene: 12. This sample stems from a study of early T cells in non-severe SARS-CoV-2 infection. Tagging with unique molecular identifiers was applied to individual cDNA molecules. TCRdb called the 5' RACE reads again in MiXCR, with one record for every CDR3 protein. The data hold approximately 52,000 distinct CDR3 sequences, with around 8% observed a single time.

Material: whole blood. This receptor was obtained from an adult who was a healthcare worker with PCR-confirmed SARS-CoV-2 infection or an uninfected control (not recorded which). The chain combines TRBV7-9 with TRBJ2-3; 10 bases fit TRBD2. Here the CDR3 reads CASSLEMVPGLAITDTQYF. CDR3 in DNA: TGTGCCAGCAGCTTAGAGATGGTTCCGGGACTAGCGATCACAGATACGCAGTATTTT.